One sample yielded the 2 T cell receptor beta chains listed below, sequenced in a study of shared clonotypes between healthy human individuals. The data were produced by immunoSEQ multiplex PCR, yet TCRdb's version contains in-frame clones alone and is incomplete. In the table there are roughly 2.6 million clones, 90% to 95% of which are singletons. Sequenced: naive CD4+ T cells sorted from blood. Specified subset: CD45RA+ positively selected. All receptors come from a man aged 18 to 30 in good health.

The gene calls are TRBV7-2 and TRBJ1-5, with 9 bases that match TRBD1. This CDR3 is built from 15 residues. The ends lost 6 bases at V and 6 bases at J; junction bases unmatched: 9. Per the germline V gene, CDR1 is SGHTA and CDR2 is FQGNSA. CDR3 loop: CASRQTGGVGQPQHF. The CDR3 DNA is TGTGCCAGCAGACAAACAGGGGGCGTTGGTCAGCCCCAGCATTTT.

The genes are TRBV10-3 and TRBJ2-2, with D possibly being TRBD2 (5 bases). The CDR3 is 16 residues long. Trimming left V 0 bases short and J 7 bases short, with 15 bases between. Germline V gene lookup returns CDR1 ENHRY and CDR2 SYGVKD. The CDR3 nucleotides read TGTGCCATCAGTGAGTCGTCGGGGTTCAACGGCGGGGAGCTGTTTTTT. It is translated as CAISESSGFNGGELFF.